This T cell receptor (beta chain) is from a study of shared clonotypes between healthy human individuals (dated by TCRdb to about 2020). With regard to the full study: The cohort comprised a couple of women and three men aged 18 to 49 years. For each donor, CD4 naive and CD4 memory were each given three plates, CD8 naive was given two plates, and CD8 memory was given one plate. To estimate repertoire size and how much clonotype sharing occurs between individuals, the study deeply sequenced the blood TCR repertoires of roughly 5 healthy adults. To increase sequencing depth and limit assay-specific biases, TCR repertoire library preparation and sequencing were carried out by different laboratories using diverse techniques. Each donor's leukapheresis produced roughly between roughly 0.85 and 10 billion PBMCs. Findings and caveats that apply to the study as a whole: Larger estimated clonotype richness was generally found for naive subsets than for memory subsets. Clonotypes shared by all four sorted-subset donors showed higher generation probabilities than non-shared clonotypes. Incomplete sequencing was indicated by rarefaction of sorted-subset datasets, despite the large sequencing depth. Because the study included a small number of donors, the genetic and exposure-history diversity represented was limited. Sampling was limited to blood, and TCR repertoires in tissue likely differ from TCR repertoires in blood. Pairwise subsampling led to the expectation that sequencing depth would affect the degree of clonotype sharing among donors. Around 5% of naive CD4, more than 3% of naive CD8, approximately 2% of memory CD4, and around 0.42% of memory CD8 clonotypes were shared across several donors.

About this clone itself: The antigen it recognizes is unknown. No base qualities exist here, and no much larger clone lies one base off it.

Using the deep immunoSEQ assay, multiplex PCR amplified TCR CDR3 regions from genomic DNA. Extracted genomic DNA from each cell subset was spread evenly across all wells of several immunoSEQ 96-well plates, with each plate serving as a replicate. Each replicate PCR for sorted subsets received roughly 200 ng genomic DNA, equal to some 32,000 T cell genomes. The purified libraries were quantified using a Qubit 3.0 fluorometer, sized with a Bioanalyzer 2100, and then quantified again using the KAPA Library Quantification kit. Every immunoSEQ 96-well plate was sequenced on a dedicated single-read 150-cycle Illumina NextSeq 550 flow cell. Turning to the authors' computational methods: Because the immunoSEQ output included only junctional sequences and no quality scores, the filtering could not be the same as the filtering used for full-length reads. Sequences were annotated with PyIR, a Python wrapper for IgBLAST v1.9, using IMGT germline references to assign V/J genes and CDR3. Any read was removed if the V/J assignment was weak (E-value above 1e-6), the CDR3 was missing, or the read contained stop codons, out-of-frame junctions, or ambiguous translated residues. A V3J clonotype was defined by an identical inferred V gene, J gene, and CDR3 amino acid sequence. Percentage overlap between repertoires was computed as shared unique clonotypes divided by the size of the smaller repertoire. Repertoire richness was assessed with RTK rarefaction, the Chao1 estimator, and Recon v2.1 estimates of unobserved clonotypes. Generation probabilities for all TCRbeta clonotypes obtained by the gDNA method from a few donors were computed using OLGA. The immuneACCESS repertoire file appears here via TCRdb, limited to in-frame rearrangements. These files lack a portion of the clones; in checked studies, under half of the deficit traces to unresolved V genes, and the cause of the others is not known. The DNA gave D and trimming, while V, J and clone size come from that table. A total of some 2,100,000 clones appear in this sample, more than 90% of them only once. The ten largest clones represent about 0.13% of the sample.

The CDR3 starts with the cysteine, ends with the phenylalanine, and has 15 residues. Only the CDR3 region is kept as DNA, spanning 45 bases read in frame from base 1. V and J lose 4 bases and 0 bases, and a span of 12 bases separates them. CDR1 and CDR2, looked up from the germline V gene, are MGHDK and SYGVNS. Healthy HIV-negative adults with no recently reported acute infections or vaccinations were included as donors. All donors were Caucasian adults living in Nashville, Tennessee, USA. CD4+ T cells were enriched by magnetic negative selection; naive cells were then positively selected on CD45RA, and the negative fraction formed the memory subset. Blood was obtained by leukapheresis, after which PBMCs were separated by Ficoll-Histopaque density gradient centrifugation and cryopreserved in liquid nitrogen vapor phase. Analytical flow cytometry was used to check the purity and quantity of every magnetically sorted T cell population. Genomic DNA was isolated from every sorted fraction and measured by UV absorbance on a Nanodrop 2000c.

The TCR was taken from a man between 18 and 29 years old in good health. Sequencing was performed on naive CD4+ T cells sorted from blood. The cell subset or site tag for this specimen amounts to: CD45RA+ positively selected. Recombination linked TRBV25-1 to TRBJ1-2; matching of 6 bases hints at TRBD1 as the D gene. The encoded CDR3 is CASSVRGAPNYGYTF. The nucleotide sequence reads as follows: TGTGCCAGCAGTGTTAGGGGGGCCCCTAACTATGGCTACACCTTC.